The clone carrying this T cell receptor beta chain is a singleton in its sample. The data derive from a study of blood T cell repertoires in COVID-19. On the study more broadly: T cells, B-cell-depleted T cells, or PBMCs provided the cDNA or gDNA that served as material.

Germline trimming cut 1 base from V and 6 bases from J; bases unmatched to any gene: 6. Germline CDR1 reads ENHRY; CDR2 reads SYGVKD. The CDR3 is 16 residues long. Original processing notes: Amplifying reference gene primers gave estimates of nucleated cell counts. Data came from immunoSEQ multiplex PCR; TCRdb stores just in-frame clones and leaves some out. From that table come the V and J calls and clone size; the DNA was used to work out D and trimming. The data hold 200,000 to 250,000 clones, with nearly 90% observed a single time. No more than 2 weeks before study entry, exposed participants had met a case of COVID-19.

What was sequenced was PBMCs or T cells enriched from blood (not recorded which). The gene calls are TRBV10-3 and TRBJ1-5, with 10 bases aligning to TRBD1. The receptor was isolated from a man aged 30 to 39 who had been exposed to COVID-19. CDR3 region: CAISEFGQGDGQPQHF. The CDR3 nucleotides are TGTGCCATCAGTGAGTTCGGACAGGGGGACGGTCAGCCCCAGCATTTT.